Below are 32 T cell receptor beta chains sequenced from a single sample in a study of T cell responses to AZD1222 COVID-19 vaccine. TCRdb's copy holds only in-frame clones and misses some; the assay was immunoSEQ multiplex PCR. The data contain approximately 150,000 clones, more than 70% of them singletons. Sequenced here: peripheral blood, sampled 28 days after the second AZD1222 dose. The receptors stem from an adult who received the AZD1222 COVID-19 vaccine.

This rearrangement joins TRBV6-6 to TRBJ1-6; 7 bases are a match to TRBD1. V lost 7 bases and J lost 7; bases outside the gene matches: 10. The CDR3 length is 15 residues. Per germline, CDR1 MNHNY and CDR2 SVGAGI (reference sequence). This CDR3 is CASTFTQGGNSPLHF. Written as DNA, the CDR3 is TGTGCCAGCACCTTCACCCAGGGGGGAAATTCACCCCTCCACTTT.

J is TRBJ2-1 and V is TRBV27, with no clear D. The CDR3 is 17 amino acids. From germline, CDR1 is MNHEY and CDR2 SMNVEV (reference sequence). With 0 bases removed from V and 0 bases from J, the gap between germline ends came to 12 bases. In DNA, the CDR3 is TGTGCCAGCAGTTTATCGTTCCCAACGAGCTCCTACAATGAGCAGTTCTTC. It yields the protein CASSLSFPTSSYNEQFF.

V usage is TRBV5-1 and J usage is TRBJ2-3; D is possibly TRBD2 (6 bases). Germline CDR1 is SGHRS and CDR2 is YFSETQ. Trimming left V 3 bases short and J 5 bases short, with 10 bases between. There are 13 residues in the CDR3. The CDR3 region is CASSWDGGDTQYF. For the CDR3, the DNA is TGCGCCAGCAGCTGGGACGGGGGAGATACGCAGTATTTT.

This clone appeared once. The chain is built from TRBV5-1 and TRBJ1-2, with no clear D. The CDR3 runs to 12 residues. V was clipped by 0 bases and J by 7 bases, with 7 bases between them. The V gene's germline CDR1 is SGHRS and CDR2 YFSETQ. The CDR3 nucleotides are TGCGCCAGCAGCTTGGGCGGCGGTGGCTACACCTTC. It translates to CASSLGGGGYTF.

This chain links TRBV7-9 with TRBJ1-5, with TRBD1 identical over 7 bases. The CDR3 sequence is 14 residues long. V gave up 6 bases and J gave up 4 bases; unmatched junction bases: 6. In germline, CDR1 is SEHNR, CDR2 FQNEAQ (reference sequence). The DNA for the CDR3 is TGTGCCAGCAGTCAGGGGGGGGGAAATCAGCCCCAGCATTTT. It specifies CASSQGGGNQPQHF.

This sequence joins TRBV9 and TRBJ1-4; D possibly corresponds to TRBD1 (5 bases). The CDR3 has 12 amino acids. V was pared by 5 bases and J by 7 bases, with 9 bases between. The germline V gene encodes CDR1 SGDLS and CDR2 YYNGEE. CDR3 sequence (DNA): TGTGCCAGCAGTCGAGACAGTGAAAAACTGTTTTTT. Amino acid sequence: CASSRDSEKLFF.

This chain links TRBV27 with TRBJ2-1, with 11 bases lining up with TRBD2. With 5 bases clipped from V and 6 bases from J, the junction kept 6 bases outside the gene matches. Germline V gene data show CDR1 as MNHEY and CDR2 as SMNVEV (reference sequence). This CDR3 spans 15 amino acids. CDR3 coding DNA: TGTGCCAGCAGTACCGGGACTAGCGGTTCCAATGAGCAGTTCTTC. It is translated as CASSTGTSGSNEQFF.

The chain employs TRBV6-5 and TRBJ2-6; 7 nucleotides line up with TRBD1. J lost 2 bases, V lost 7 bases, and 2 bases had no gene match. The germline V gene has CDR1 MNHEY and CDR2 SVGAGI. This CDR3 is 14 amino acids long. The CDR3 DNA reads as TGTGCCAGCAAACAGGGGCCTGGGGCCAACGTCCTGACTTTC. This translates into CASKQGPGANVLTF.

The chain joins TRBV6-5 to TRBJ1-2; D is undetermined. In germline, CDR1 is MNHEY, CDR2 SVGAGI. The CDR3 is 13 amino acids. V shed 7 bases and J shed 4 bases, with 13 bases lying between them. The CDR3 protein is CASTPGQLYGYTF. The CDR3 nucleotides read TGTGCCAGCACTCCCGGGCAACTCTATGGCTACACCTTC.

The chain uses TRBV3-1 (or the pseudogene TRBV3-2) and TRBJ2-3; 13 bases fit TRBD2. The junction had 3 bases not matched to a gene; V was cut back by 4 bases and J by 5 bases. CDR1 and CDR2 from the germline V gene are LGHDT and YNNKEL (reference sequence). The CDR3 covers 15 residues. The CDR3 sequence: CASSRLAGGRDTQYF. CDR3 bases: TGTGCCAGCAGCCGACTAGCGGGGGGAAGAGATACGCAGTATTTT.

The genes are TRBV24-1 and TRBJ2-2; D is undetermined. The germline CDR1 and CDR2 sequences are KGHDR and SFDVKD. The CDR3 runs to 14 residues. V was shortened by 7 bases and J by 1 base, with 9 bases between the two germline ends. CDR3 sequence reads: CATRSGQNTGELFF. CDR3 nucleotides: TGTGCCACCAGGTCCGGTCAGAACACCGGGGAGCTGTTTTTT.

The chain recombines TRBV6-5 with TRBJ2-3, with 8 bases identical to TRBD1. Trimming took 4 bases from V and 3 from J; bases not matched to a gene: 9. Germline V gene sequence: CDR1 MNHEY, CDR2 SVGAGI. This CDR3 contains 16 residues. In DNA, the CDR3 is TGTGCCAGCAGTTTCAAGCCGGGACAGGAAACAGATACGCAGTATTTT. Translating it yields CASSFKPGQETDTQYF.

The V and J genes are TRBV2 and TRBJ2-3; 7 bases fit TRBD2. V shed 6 bases and J 2 bases; nucleotides not matched to a gene: 8. The CDR3 consists of 15 residues. Looked up from germline, CDR1 is SNHLY and CDR2 is FYNNEI. DNA of the CDR3: TGTGCCAGCAGCCGGACTAGGTCAGTCACAGATACGCAGTATTTT. It yields the protein CASSRTRSVTDTQYF. The whole variable domain, filled in from reference TRBV2 and TRBJ2-3, reads EPEVTQTPSHQVTQMGQEVILRCVPISNHLYFYWYRQILGQKVEFLVSFYNNEISEKSEIFDDQFSVERPDGSNFTLKIRSTKLEDSAMYFCASSRTRSVTDTQYFGPGTRLTVL.

The J gene is TRBJ2-7, the V gene TRBV5-1, with 10 bases lining up with TRBD1. This CDR3 contains 15 residues. The germline gives CDR1 SGHRS, CDR2 YFSETQ. V was clipped by 0 bases and J by 7 bases; unmatched bases: 7. This CDR3 reads CASSLGGDRGKEQYF. The CDR3 coding sequence is TGCGCCAGCAGCTTGGGCGGGGACAGGGGAAAGGAGCAGTACTTC. The variable domain in full, completed from reference TRBV5-1 and TRBJ2-7, reads KAGVTQTPRYLIKTRGQQVTLSCSPISGHRSVSWYQQTPGQGLQFLFEYFSETQRNKGNFPGRFSGRQFSNSRSEMNVSTLELGDSALYLCASSLGGDRGKEQYFGPGTRLTVT.

The CDR3 protein is CASSQGEGSSYYNEQFF. Here the CDR3 DNA reads TGCGCCAGCAGCCAAGGGGAGGGGTCATCCTATTACAATGAGCAGTTCTTC. The chain uses TRBV4-1 and TRBJ2-1, with 7 bases that match TRBD2. J gave up 4 bases and V 1 base, and 10 bases lay outside the gene matches. Looked up from germline, CDR1 is MGHRA and CDR2 is YSYEKL. This CDR3 comprises 17 residues.

The V gene is TRBV30, the J gene TRBJ1-6; tentatively, D is TRBD1 (5 bases). Germline CDR1 GTSNPN, CDR2 SVGIG (reference sequence). Trimming shortened V by 2 bases and J by 12 bases, and 11 bases separated the two germline ends. The CDR3 is made up of 12 amino acids. The CDR3 region has the DNA TGTGCCTGGAGTCCCTGGGGGGGACCCCTCCACTTT. It encodes CAWSPWGGPLHF.

V gene TRBV28 combines with J gene TRBJ1-4; a possible D gene is TRBD1 (6 bases). The CDR3 runs to 16 residues. Germline V CDR1 and CDR2: MDHEN, SYDVKM. The V end was cut by 6 bases, the J end by 1 base, with 15 bases between. In nucleotides, the CDR3 is TGTGCCAGCAGCTGGGGGGGCGGTGGAACTAATGAAAAACTGTTTTTT. Protein: CASSWGGGGTNEKLFF.

This sequence joins TRBV28 and TRBJ1-5, with a weak D call TRBD1 (6 bases). The V gene's germline CDR1 is MDHEN and CDR2 SYDVKM. The CDR3 is made up of 16 amino acids. V was pared by 8 bases and J by 2 bases, with 19 bases between. In DNA form, the CDR3 reads TGTGCCAGCCATTGGAGGGCACAGGGAGGCAATCAGCCCCAGCATTTT. This codes for CASHWRAQGGNQPQHF.

The J gene is TRBJ2-7, the V gene TRBV10-3, with 8 bases matching TRBD1. This CDR3 spans 14 amino acids. Trimming at V came to 7 bases and at J to 5 bases, leaving 10 bases not matched to a gene. Germline V CDR1 and CDR2: ENHRY, SYGVKD. In nucleotides, the CDR3 is TGTGCCATCACCAGCCGACAGGGGCTGAACGAGCAGTACTTC. This encodes CAITSRQGLNEQYF.

This rearrangement joins TRBV3-1 (or the pseudogene TRBV3-2) to TRBJ2-5; D remains ambiguous. The CDR3 covers 15 residues. CDR1 is LGHDT, CDR2 YNNKEL, per germline (reference sequence). The V gene lost 0 bases and the J gene lost 4 bases, with 12 bases spanning the gap. CDR3 DNA sequence: TGTGCCAGCAGCCAAGATTGGGCCCTGGGAGAGACCCAGTACTTC. This translates into CASSQDWALGETQYF.

This chain joins TRBV9 and TRBJ2-3; TRBD2 aligns across 8 bases. The CDR3 extends over 16 amino acids. V trimming: 1 base; J trimming: 1 base; junction bases outside the gene matches: 5. CDR1 is SGDLS, CDR2 YYNGEE, per germline. The CDR3 DNA sequence: TGTGCCAGCAGCGTACCTATAGCGGGGCGCACAGATACGCAGTATTTT. Amino acids: CASSVPIAGRTDTQYF.

The V and J genes are TRBV19 and TRBJ1-1; D is perhaps TRBD1 (6 bases). The germline V gene has CDR1 LNHDA and CDR2 SQIVND (reference sequence). The CDR3 runs 14 residues. V gave up 5 bases and J gave up 4 bases, with 14 bases separating them. In DNA form, the CDR3 reads TGTGCCAGTAGTTCCACAGGGTTGGCCACTGAAGCTTTCTTT. Translation gives CASSSTGLATEAFF.

This chain connects TRBV5-1 to TRBJ2-7; the D gene is possibly TRBD1 (5 bases). CDR1 is SGHRS and CDR2 is YFSETQ in the germline V gene. This CDR3 has 16 amino acids. V shed 0 bases and J shed 1 base, with 14 bases lying between them. The CDR3 loop reads CASSLAPVAGSYEQYF. DNA for the CDR3: TGCGCCAGCAGCTTGGCACCGGTCGCAGGGTCCTACGAGCAGTACTTC.

This clone occurred once. This chain connects TRBV6-5 to TRBJ2-7; 9 bases are shared with TRBD2. The J segment lost 2 bases and the V segment lost 4 bases, leaving 3 bases of the junction unmatched. Germline loops: CDR1 MNHEY, CDR2 SVGAGI. The length of the CDR3 is 14 residues. As DNA, the CDR3 is TGTGCCAGCAGTTCGCTAGCGGGAACCTACGAGCAGTACTTC. As protein: CASSSLAGTYEQYF.

V gene TRBV28 combines with J gene TRBJ1-1; perhaps TRBD1 as D (5 bases). This CDR3 contains 15 residues. Trimming took 7 bases from V and 1 from J, leaving 16 bases between them. CDR1 is MDHEN and CDR2 is SYDVKM in the germline V gene. The chain's CDR3 is CASNAGTSTNTEAFF. In DNA, the CDR3 is TGTGCCAGCAACGCGGGGACCTCAACGAACACTGAAGCTTTCTTT.

The DNA of the CDR3 is TGTGCCACCAGCAGAGATCGGGGGGACGATGAGCAGTTCTTC. It yields the protein CATSRDRGDDEQFF. The chain combines TRBV15 with TRBJ2-1; 7 bases line up with TRBD2. The germline gives CDR1 LNHNV, CDR2 YYDKDF (reference sequence). CDR3 length: 14 residues. J lost 8 bases, V lost 0 bases, and 4 bases had no gene match. The variable domain in full, completed from reference TRBV15 and TRBJ2-1, reads DAMVIQNPRYQVTQFGKPVTLSCSQTLNHNVMYWYQQKSSQAPKLLFHYYDKDFNNEADTPDNFQSRRPNTSFCFLDIRSPGLGDTAMYLCATSRDRGDDEQFFGPGTRLTVL.

The chain combines TRBV5-5 with TRBJ2-7, with 7 bases fitting TRBD1. This CDR3 region has 13 residues. V was clipped by 4 bases and J by 3 bases; unmatched bases: 4. Germline CDR1 is SGHKS and CDR2 is YYEKEE (reference sequence). CDR3 sequence: CASSGGTVYEQYF. The CDR3 DNA follows: TGTGCCAGCAGCGGTGGGACAGTCTACGAGCAGTACTTC.

This chain links TRBV18 with TRBJ2-7; D not certain. The CDR3 totals 16 residues. V was trimmed by 4 bases and J by 2 bases, leaving 18 bases between them. Germline lookup yields CDR1 KGHSH and CDR2 LQKENI. The DNA for the CDR3 is TGTGCCAGCTCACAGTCCCTTGTGGGCCAGGCCTACGAGCAGTACTTC. As protein: CASSQSLVGQAYEQYF.

This chain links TRBV10-2 with TRBJ1-6; D not certain. CDR1 and CDR2 from the germline V gene are WSHSY and SAAADI. The CDR3 totals 16 residues. Trimming pared 4 bases from V and 9 bases from J, leaving 19 bases between. The CDR3 is CASSGSLGLSSSPLHF. CDR3 DNA sequence: TGCGCCAGCAGTGGCAGCTTGGGCCTGTCCAGTTCACCCCTCCACTTT.

The gene calls are TRBV5-5 and TRBJ2-3; weak D call: TRBD1 (6 bases). The CDR3 is 14 amino acids. V was cut by 0 bases and J by 3 bases, with 8 bases left in between. Germline V CDR1 and CDR2: SGHKS, YYEKEE (reference sequence). CDR3 loop: CASSLDGTTDTQYF. Here the CDR3 DNA reads TGTGCCAGCAGCTTGGACGGGACAACAGATACGCAGTATTTT.

The V call is TRBV15, the J call TRBJ1-5; D is ambiguous. V was trimmed by 7 bases and J by 1 base, leaving 14 bases between them. This CDR3 is 15 amino acids long. Germline CDR1 LNHNV, CDR2 YYDKDF (reference sequence). In DNA, the CDR3 is TGTGCCACCACCACCGGGTCCGGGAGCAATCAGCCCCAGCATTTT. Translated, it gives CATTTGSGSNQPQHF.

A few counts support this clone. The chain combines TRBV21-1 with TRBJ1-1. TRBV21-1 is assigned pseudogene status. CDR3 size: 14 residues. CDR3 residues: CASRPGGMNTEAFF. The CDR3, as DNA: TGTGCCAGCAGACCGGGTGGGATGAACACTGAAGCTTTCTTT.